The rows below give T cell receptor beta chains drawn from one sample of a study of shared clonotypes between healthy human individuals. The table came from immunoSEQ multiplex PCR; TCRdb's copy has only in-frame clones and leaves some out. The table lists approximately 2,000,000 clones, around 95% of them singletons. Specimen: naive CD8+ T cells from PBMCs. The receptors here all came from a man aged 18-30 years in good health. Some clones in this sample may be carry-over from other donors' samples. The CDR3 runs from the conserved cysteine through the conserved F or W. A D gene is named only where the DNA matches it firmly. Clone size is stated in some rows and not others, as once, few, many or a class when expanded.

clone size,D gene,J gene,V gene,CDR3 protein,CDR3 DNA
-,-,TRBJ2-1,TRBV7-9,CASSPGSVGRGEQFF,TGTGCCAGCAGTCCCGGGTCTGTCGGGCGTGGTGAGCAGTTCTTC
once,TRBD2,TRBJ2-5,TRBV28,CASSFSAGGGETQYF,TGTGCCAGCAGTTTTTCCGCGGGAGGAGGGGAGACCCAGTACTTC
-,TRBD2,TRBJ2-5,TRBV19,CASSGGLAQETQYF,TGTGCCAGTAGTGGGGGACTAGCGCAAGAGACCCAGTACTTC
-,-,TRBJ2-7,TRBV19,CASSHLGSSHEQYF,TGTGCCAGTAGTCACCTGGGAAGCTCCCACGAGCAGTACTTC
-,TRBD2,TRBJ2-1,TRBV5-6,CASSPGLAETYNEQFF,TGTGCCAGCAGCCCGGGACTAGCGGAGACCTACAATGAGCAGTTCTTC
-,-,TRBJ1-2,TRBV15,CATSRVAEGDYGYTF,TGTGCCACCAGCAGAGTGGCCGAGGGGGACTATGGCTACACCTTC
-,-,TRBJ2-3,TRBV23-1,CASSQLGRPDTQYF,TGCGCCAGCAGTCAACTGGGCCGGCCGGATACGCAGTATTTT
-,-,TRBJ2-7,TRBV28,CASSLLADSYEQYF,TGTGCCAGCAGTTTATTAGCGGACTCCTACGAGCAGTACTTC
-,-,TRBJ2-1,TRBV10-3,CAISKNRERLSNEQFF,TGTGCCATCAGTAAGAACCGGGAGAGGCTATCCAATGAGCAGTTCTTC
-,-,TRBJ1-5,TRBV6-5,CASSYGENQPQHF,TGTGCCAGCAGTTACGGGGAAAATCAGCCCCAGCATTTT
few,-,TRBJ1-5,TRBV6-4,CASSERGWGQPQHF,TGTGCCAGCTCGGAACGGGGCTGGGGTCAGCCCCAGCATTTT
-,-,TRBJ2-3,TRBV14,CASSQSSRADTQYF,TGTGCCAGCAGCCAATCGTCTAGGGCGGATACGCAGTATTTT
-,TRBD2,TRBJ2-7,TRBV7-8,CASSSLGGTSSYEQYF,TGTGCCAGCAGCTCCCTGGGGGGGACGAGCTCCTACGAGCAGTACTTC
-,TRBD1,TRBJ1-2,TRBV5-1,CASSLDGQGADGYTF,TGCGCCAGCAGCTTGGACGGACAGGGGGCCGATGGCTACACCTTC
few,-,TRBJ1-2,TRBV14,CASSAGYTF,TGTGCCAGCAGTGCTGGCTACACCTTC
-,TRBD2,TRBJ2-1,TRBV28,CASTSGSGSYNEQFF,TGTGCCAGCACCTCAGGGAGCGGGAGCTACAATGAGCAGTTCTTC
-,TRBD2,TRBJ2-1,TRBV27,CASSPALLAGGNNEQFF,TGTGCCAGCAGCCCTGCCCTCCTAGCGGGAGGAAACAATGAGCAGTTCTTC
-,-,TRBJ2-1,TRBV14,CASSQQGSIDNEQFF,TGTGCCAGCAGCCAACAGGGGTCTATTGACAATGAGCAGTTCTTC
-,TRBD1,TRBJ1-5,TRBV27,CASTRTGFGNQPQHF,TGTGCCAGCACCAGGACAGGATTTGGCAATCAGCCCCAGCATTTT
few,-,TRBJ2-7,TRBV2,CASSEALRPEQYF,TGTGCCAGCAGTGAAGCCCTACGCCCCGAGCAGTACTTC
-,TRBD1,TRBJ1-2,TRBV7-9,CASSLAGGADGYTF,TGTGCCAGCAGCTTAGCAGGGGGCGCGGATGGCTACACCTTC
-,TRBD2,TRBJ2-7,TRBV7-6,CASSPSVAGGRQYF,TGTGCCAGCAGCCCCTCGGTAGCGGGAGGTCGGCAGTACTTC
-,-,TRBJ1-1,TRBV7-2,CASSARGGGTEAFF,TGTGCCAGCAGCGCCCGGGGAGGAGGCACTGAAGCTTTCTTT